Listed below are T cell receptor beta chains from one sample, sequenced in a study of blood T cell repertoires in COVID-19. Clones were sequenced by immunoSEQ multiplex PCR, and TCRdb holds only the in-frame ones, with some missing. This table has 95,000 to 150,000 clones, around nine tenths appearing once. Sequencing used peripheral blood. All receptors derive from a woman between 50 and 59 years old with acute or convalescent COVID-19. Each CDR3 is given with its conserved first and last residue. Each record gives: J gene, CDR3 length, clone size, D gene, V gene, CDR3 DNA, CDR3 protein. A D gene is named only where the DNA matches it firmly. Size is stated for part of the rows, as once, few or many counts, or as a class when the clone is expanded.

j_call: TRBJ2-1
cdr3_length: 15
clone_size: -
d_call: -
v_call: TRBV7-3
cdr3_nt: TGTGCCAGCAGCCCCACGGGTTATACCTACAATGAGCAGTTCTTC
cdr3_aa: CASSPTGYTYNEQFF

j_call: TRBJ2-3
cdr3_length: 14
clone_size: -
d_call: -
v_call: TRBV18
cdr3_nt: TGTGCCAGCTCCCCAACTAGGGTGACAGATACGCAGTATTTT
cdr3_aa: CASSPTRVTDTQYF

j_call: TRBJ2-2
cdr3_length: 14
clone_size: -
d_call: -
v_call: TRBV5-1
cdr3_nt: TGCGCCAGCAGCTATGCAGGGGACACCGGGGAGCTGTTTTTT
cdr3_aa: CASSYAGDTGELFF

j_call: TRBJ2-5
cdr3_length: 16
clone_size: once
d_call: TRBD2
v_call: TRBV12-5
cdr3_nt: TGTGCTAGTGGTTTGACGGGACTAGCGGGGGAAGAGACCCAGTACTTC
cdr3_aa: CASGLTGLAGEETQYF

j_call: TRBJ2-3
cdr3_length: 16
clone_size: -
d_call: TRBD2
v_call: TRBV10-3
cdr3_nt: TGTGCCATCAGTTCGGGACTAGCGGGAGGGAAGGATACGCAGTATTTT
cdr3_aa: CAISSGLAGGKDTQYF

j_call: TRBJ1-1
cdr3_length: 15
clone_size: -
d_call: TRBD1
v_call: TRBV6-1
cdr3_nt: TGTGCCAGCAGTCCCCAGTCAGGGGGGAACACTGAAGCTTTCTTT
cdr3_aa: CASSPQSGGNTEAFF

j_call: TRBJ2-2
cdr3_length: 14
clone_size: -
d_call: TRBD1
v_call: TRBV10-3
cdr3_nt: TGTGCCAGTACAGGGGGCGTAAACACCGGGGAGCTGTTTTTT
cdr3_aa: CASTGGVNTGELFF

j_call: TRBJ1-2
cdr3_length: 15
clone_size: -
d_call: TRBD1
v_call: TRBV5-1
cdr3_nt: TGCGCCAGCAGCTTGGGGGGACAGAACTGGTATGGCTACACCTTC
cdr3_aa: CASSLGGQNWYGYTF

j_call: TRBJ1-2
cdr3_length: 15
clone_size: -
d_call: TRBD1
v_call: TRBV6-5
cdr3_nt: TGTGCCAGCAGACCGGGACAGGGGGGATGGTATGGCTACACCTTC
cdr3_aa: CASRPGQGGWYGYTF

j_call: TRBJ2-1
cdr3_length: 14
clone_size: -
d_call: TRBD2
v_call: TRBV27
cdr3_nt: TGTGCCAGCACCCCCGGGACTACATACAATGAGCAGTTCTTC
cdr3_aa: CASTPGTTYNEQFF

j_call: TRBJ2-1
cdr3_length: 14
clone_size: few
d_call: -
v_call: TRBV7-9
cdr3_nt: TGTGCCAGCAGCTCTCCTCCCAACAGGGTTGAGCAGTTCTTC
cdr3_aa: CASSSPPNRVEQFF

j_call: TRBJ1-4
cdr3_length: 15
clone_size: -
d_call: TRBD1
v_call: TRBV18
cdr3_nt: TGTGCCAGCTCACCACCTTTGGGACAGAGGGAAAAACTGTTTTTT
cdr3_aa: CASSPPLGQREKLFF

j_call: TRBJ2-3
cdr3_length: 14
clone_size: -
d_call: -
v_call: TRBV7-2
cdr3_nt: TGTGCCAGCAGCTTAGCGAGGGGGTGGGATACGCAGTATTTT
cdr3_aa: CASSLARGWDTQYF

j_call: TRBJ1-6
cdr3_length: 12
clone_size: -
d_call: -
v_call: TRBV30
cdr3_nt: TGTGCCCTAAAGTCCGTACCTTCACCCCTCCACTTT
cdr3_aa: CALKSVPSPLHF

j_call: TRBJ2-7
cdr3_length: 13
clone_size: -
d_call: -
v_call: TRBV4-1
cdr3_nt: TGCGCCAGCAGCCGACAGTCAAAGGACGAGCAGTACTTC
cdr3_aa: CASSRQSKDEQYF

j_call: TRBJ1-6
cdr3_length: 14
clone_size: -
d_call: -
v_call: TRBV10-3
cdr3_nt: TGTGCCATCAGTGAATGGACAGTTGCTTCACCCCTCCACTTT
cdr3_aa: CAISEWTVASPLHF

j_call: TRBJ2-3
cdr3_length: 15
clone_size: -
d_call: -
v_call: TRBV9
cdr3_nt: TGTGCCAGCAGCGTAGGAGCAGGTATCACAGATACGCAGTATTTT
cdr3_aa: CASSVGAGITDTQYF

j_call: TRBJ2-7
cdr3_length: 13
clone_size: -
d_call: TRBD1
v_call: TRBV6-2/TRBV6-3
cdr3_nt: TGTGCCAGCAGTGATGGACAGGGGTACGAGCAGTACTTC
cdr3_aa: CASSDGQGYEQYF

j_call: TRBJ1-6
cdr3_length: 16
clone_size: -
d_call: TRBD1
v_call: TRBV19
cdr3_nt: TGTGCCAGTAGTAACCAGGACAGGGGGGTCAATTCACCCCTCCACTTT
cdr3_aa: CASSNQDRGVNSPLHF

j_call: TRBJ2-7
cdr3_length: 12
clone_size: -
d_call: -
v_call: TRBV7-9
cdr3_nt: TGTGCCAGCAGTTCACAGGGCTACGAGCAGTACTTC
cdr3_aa: CASSSQGYEQYF

j_call: TRBJ1-2
cdr3_length: 13
clone_size: -
d_call: -
v_call: TRBV19
cdr3_nt: TGTGCCAGTAGTCCCCTCTCTTACTATGGCTACACCTTC
cdr3_aa: CASSPLSYYGYTF

j_call: TRBJ2-4
cdr3_length: 16
clone_size: -
d_call: TRBD1
v_call: TRBV5-1
cdr3_nt: TGCGCCAGCAGCTTGGTGTACAGGGGGACCAAAAACATTCAGTACTTC
cdr3_aa: CASSLVYRGTKNIQYF

j_call: TRBJ1-2
cdr3_length: 14
clone_size: -
d_call: TRBD1
v_call: TRBV2
cdr3_nt: TGTGCCAGCAGGACCGGGACAGCTTACTATGGCTACACCTTC
cdr3_aa: CASRTGTAYYGYTF

j_call: TRBJ1-3
cdr3_length: 17
clone_size: -
d_call: TRBD1
v_call: TRBV5-6
cdr3_nt: TGTGCCAGCAGCCTACCAACCACAGGGGGCGCCGGAAACACCATATATTTT
cdr3_aa: CASSLPTTGGAGNTIYF

j_call: TRBJ1-2
cdr3_length: 14
clone_size: -
d_call: -
v_call: TRBV4-2
cdr3_nt: TGTGCCAGCAGCCAAGATCGACCGGGGGATGGCTACACCTTC
cdr3_aa: CASSQDRPGDGYTF

j_call: TRBJ1-1
cdr3_length: 16
clone_size: -
d_call: TRBD1
v_call: TRBV6-5
cdr3_nt: TGTGCCAGCAGTTACTCAGGAGGGGGCTTAAAAACTGAAGCTTTCTTT
cdr3_aa: CASSYSGGGLKTEAFF

j_call: TRBJ1-1
cdr3_length: 15
clone_size: -
d_call: -
v_call: TRBV19
cdr3_nt: TGTGCCAGTAGTAGTCACCAGGCATCCGGCACTGAAGCTTTCTTT
cdr3_aa: CASSSHQASGTEAFF

j_call: TRBJ1-1
cdr3_length: 13
clone_size: -
d_call: -
v_call: TRBV4-3
cdr3_nt: TGCGCCAGCAGCCAAGAGGCTTGTTCGGAAGCTTTCTTT
cdr3_aa: CASSQEACSEAFF

j_call: TRBJ2-3
cdr3_length: 15
clone_size: -
d_call: TRBD1
v_call: TRBV6-2/TRBV6-3
cdr3_nt: TGTGCCAGCAGTTATGGGACAGGGGGCTACGATACGCAGTATTTT
cdr3_aa: CASSYGTGGYDTQYF

j_call: TRBJ2-1
cdr3_length: 13
clone_size: -
d_call: -
v_call: TRBV5-4
cdr3_nt: TGTGCCAGCAGCTCGGACAGCCTTAATGAGCAGTTCTTC
cdr3_aa: CASSSDSLNEQFF

j_call: TRBJ2-2
cdr3_length: 12
clone_size: -
d_call: -
v_call: TRBV5-1
cdr3_nt: TGCGCCAGCAGACAGGGAGCCGGGGAGCTGTTTTTT
cdr3_aa: CASRQGAGELFF

j_call: TRBJ1-2
cdr3_length: 16
clone_size: -
d_call: -
v_call: TRBV4-1
cdr3_nt: TGCGCCAGCAGCCAACCGTTGGGGGGGCATGGCTATGGCTACACCTTC
cdr3_aa: CASSQPLGGHGYGYTF

j_call: TRBJ1-2
cdr3_length: 14
clone_size: -
d_call: -
v_call: TRBV2
cdr3_nt: TGTGCCAGCAGATGGGACACAGTAGCCCATGGCTACACCTTC
cdr3_aa: CASRWDTVAHGYTF

j_call: TRBJ1-6
cdr3_length: 14
clone_size: -
d_call: -
v_call: TRBV11-2
cdr3_nt: TGTGCCAGCAGCTTTGTTAGCGGCAGTTCACCCCTCCACTTT
cdr3_aa: CASSFVSGSSPLHF

j_call: TRBJ2-1
cdr3_length: 13
clone_size: -
d_call: TRBD2
v_call: TRBV12-3/TRBV12-4
cdr3_nt: TGTGCCAGCAGGGGACTAGTAAGCAATGAGCAGTTCTTC
cdr3_aa: CASRGLVSNEQFF

j_call: TRBJ2-1
cdr3_length: 16
clone_size: -
d_call: TRBD2
v_call: TRBV7-6
cdr3_nt: TGTGCCAGCAGCCCGGAGACTAGCGGGAGTCTCGATGAGCAGTTCTTC
cdr3_aa: CASSPETSGSLDEQFF

j_call: TRBJ1-6
cdr3_length: 14
clone_size: -
d_call: -
v_call: TRBV14
cdr3_nt: TGTGCCAGCAGCCAAGCTTGGCCCCCTTCACCCCTCCACTTT
cdr3_aa: CASSQAWPPSPLHF

j_call: TRBJ2-3
cdr3_length: 18
clone_size: -
d_call: TRBD2
v_call: TRBV24-1
cdr3_nt: TGTGCCACCAGTGATTCCAGACTAGCGGGGGGGCCAGCAGATACGCAGTATTTT
cdr3_aa: CATSDSRLAGGPADTQYF

j_call: TRBJ1-6
cdr3_length: 14
clone_size: once
d_call: -
v_call: TRBV19
cdr3_nt: TGTGCCAGTAGTCCGAGACAGAGTAATTCACCCCTCCACTTT
cdr3_aa: CASSPRQSNSPLHF

j_call: TRBJ1-2
cdr3_length: 12
clone_size: -
d_call: -
v_call: TRBV7-9
cdr3_nt: TGTGCCAGCAGCCCCACCCTCGGGGGCTACACCTTC
cdr3_aa: CASSPTLGGYTF

j_call: TRBJ1-1
cdr3_length: 13
clone_size: -
d_call: -
v_call: TRBV3-1/TRBV3-2
cdr3_nt: TGTGCCAGCAGTGGGTGGGGGGGGACTGAAGCTTTCTTT
cdr3_aa: CASSGWGGTEAFF

j_call: TRBJ1-2
cdr3_length: 14
clone_size: -
d_call: -
v_call: TRBV6-2/TRBV6-3
cdr3_nt: TGTGCCAGCAGTTACCGGGGAGTAGGGAATGGCTACACCTTC
cdr3_aa: CASSYRGVGNGYTF

j_call: TRBJ1-2
cdr3_length: 12
clone_size: -
d_call: -
v_call: TRBV30
cdr3_nt: TGTGCCTGGAGTGAGCAGGGTGAAGGCTACACCTTC
cdr3_aa: CAWSEQGEGYTF

j_call: TRBJ2-2
cdr3_length: 14
clone_size: -
d_call: -
v_call: TRBV19
cdr3_nt: TGTGCCAGTAGTATCGGCGGAGCCACCGGGGAGCTGTTTTTT
cdr3_aa: CASSIGGATGELFF

j_call: TRBJ1-2
cdr3_length: 14
clone_size: -
d_call: TRBD1
v_call: TRBV7-2
cdr3_nt: TGTGCCAGCAGCCCCGGACAGGGCGAGGGTGGCTACACCTTC
cdr3_aa: CASSPGQGEGGYTF

j_call: TRBJ1-4
cdr3_length: 14
clone_size: -
d_call: -
v_call: TRBV5-6
cdr3_nt: TGTGCCAGCAGCTTGGCTGCAACTAATGAAAAACTGTTTTTT
cdr3_aa: CASSLAATNEKLFF

j_call: TRBJ2-7
cdr3_length: 15
clone_size: -
d_call: TRBD2
v_call: TRBV2
cdr3_nt: TGTGCCAGCAGTGTAGAGCGGGGCTACTCCTACGAGCAGTACTTC
cdr3_aa: CASSVERGYSYEQYF

j_call: TRBJ2-7
cdr3_length: 13
clone_size: -
d_call: -
v_call: TRBV19
cdr3_nt: TGTGCCAGTAGGTCGACAGTCCATTACGAGCAGTACTTC
cdr3_aa: CASRSTVHYEQYF